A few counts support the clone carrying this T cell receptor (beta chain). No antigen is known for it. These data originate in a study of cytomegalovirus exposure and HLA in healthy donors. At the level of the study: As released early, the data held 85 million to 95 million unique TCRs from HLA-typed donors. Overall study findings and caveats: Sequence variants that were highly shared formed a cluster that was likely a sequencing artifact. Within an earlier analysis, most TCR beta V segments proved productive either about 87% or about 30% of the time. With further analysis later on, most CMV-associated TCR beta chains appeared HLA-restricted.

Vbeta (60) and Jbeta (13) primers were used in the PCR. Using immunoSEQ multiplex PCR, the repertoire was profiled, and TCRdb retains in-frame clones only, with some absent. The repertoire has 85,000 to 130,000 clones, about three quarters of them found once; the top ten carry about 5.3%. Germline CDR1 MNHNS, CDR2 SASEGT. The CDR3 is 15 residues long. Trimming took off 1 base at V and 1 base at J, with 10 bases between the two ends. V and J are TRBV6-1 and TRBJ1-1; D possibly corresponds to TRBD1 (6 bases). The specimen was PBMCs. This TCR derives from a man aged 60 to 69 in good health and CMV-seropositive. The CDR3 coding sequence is TGTGCCAGCAGTGAAGGGGGGACACCGAACACTGAAGCTTTCTTT. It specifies CASSEGGTPNTEAFF.